Listed below are T cell receptor beta chains from one sample, sequenced in a study of T cell repertoires in cytomegalovirus infection. The antigens these receptors bind are not known. TCRdb independently ran MiXCR on the reads; one entry per CDR3 protein. The repertoire consists of around 900,000 distinct CDR3 sequences, with around a third occurring once and the leading ten covering more than 12%. The sample in question was cultured CD8+ T cells from PBMCs, obtained from culture after CMV antigen stimulation. All receptors derive from a human donor in good health (CMV status not recorded). Some clones in this sample may be carry-over from other donors' samples. Both conserved end residues are part of each CDR3. Fields, in order: CDR3 protein, CDR3 DNA, CDR3 length, J gene, clone size, D gene, V gene. D genes are given only for firm matches. A clone size is listed for some rows: how often the clone was seen (once, few, many), or a class if it is expanded.

CDR3aa: CASSGGPGSGPGPLHF; CDR3nt: TGCGCCAGCAGCGGGGGCCCAGGCTCGGGGCCGGGACCCCTCCACTTT; len: 16; j_gene: TRBJ1-6; abundance: NA; d_gene: NA; v_gene: TRBV10-2
CDR3aa: CASSQPRVTEAFF; CDR3nt: TGCGCCAGCAGCCAACCCAGGGTGACTGAAGCTTTCTTT; len: 13; j_gene: TRBJ1-1; abundance: few; d_gene: NA; v_gene: TRBV4-1
CDR3aa: CASSSSGEVGQPQHF; CDR3nt: TGTGCCAGCAGCTCGTCAGGGGAGGTTGGTCAGCCCCAGCATTTT; len: 15; j_gene: TRBJ1-5; abundance: many; d_gene: NA; v_gene: TRBV7-9
CDR3aa: CASSFWTSELEAFF; CDR3nt: TGTGCCAGCAGCTTCTGGACCTCGGAGCTTGAAGCTTTCTTT; len: 14; j_gene: TRBJ1-1; abundance: few; d_gene: NA; v_gene: TRBV7-2
CDR3aa: CASSLEWTSNYGYTF; CDR3nt: TGCGCCAGCAGCTTGGAATGGACCTCGAACTATGGCTACACCTTC; len: 15; j_gene: TRBJ1-2; abundance: NA; d_gene: NA; v_gene: TRBV5-1
CDR3aa: CATSRDGDSYF; CDR3nt: TGTGCCACCAGCAGAGATGGGGACAGCTATTTT; len: 11; j_gene: TRBJ1-5; abundance: NA; d_gene: TRBD1; v_gene: TRBV15
CDR3aa: CATSAPGRYSRYNEQFF; CDR3nt: TGTGCCACCAGTGCGCCTGGGCGGTACAGCAGATACAATGAGCAGTTCTTC; len: 17; j_gene: TRBJ2-1; abundance: few; d_gene: NA; v_gene: TRBV24-1
CDR3aa: CASSRQGTTKFTGELFF; CDR3nt: TGTGCCAGCAGCCGACAGGGTACCACGAAGTTCACCGGGGAGCTGTTTTTT; len: 17; j_gene: TRBJ2-2; abundance: many; d_gene: TRBD1; v_gene: TRBV7-2
CDR3aa: CATSANGGSTGELFF; CDR3nt: TGTGCCACCAGTGCGAACGGGGGGTCGACCGGGGAGCTGTTTTTT; len: 15; j_gene: TRBJ2-2; abundance: NA; d_gene: TRBD2; v_gene: TRBV24-1
CDR3aa: CASSLSRGALEQFF; CDR3nt: TGTGCCAGCAGCCTAAGCAGGGGGGCTCTTGAGCAGTTCTTC; len: 14; j_gene: TRBJ2-1; abundance: few; d_gene: NA; v_gene: TRBV7-2
CDR3aa: CASSSSGLFTDTQYF; CDR3nt: TGTGCCAGCAGTTCTAGCGGACTTTTCACAGATACGCAGTATTTT; len: 15; j_gene: TRBJ2-3; abundance: few; d_gene: TRBD2; v_gene: TRBV28
CDR3aa: CASSFGLSYGYTF; CDR3nt: TGTGCCAGCAGTTTCGGGCTGAGCTATGGCTACACCTTC; len: 13; j_gene: TRBJ1-2; abundance: NA; d_gene: NA; v_gene: TRBV27
CDR3aa: CASRTLRGGVDTQYF; CDR3nt: TGTGCCAGCAGAACCTTGCGGGGGGGCGTTGATACGCAGTATTTT; len: 15; j_gene: TRBJ2-3; abundance: few; d_gene: TRBD2; v_gene: TRBV6-5
CDR3aa: CASGDRGPDSPLHF; CDR3nt: TGTGCCAGCGGGGACAGGGGTCCAGATTCACCCCTCCACTTT; len: 14; j_gene: TRBJ1-6; abundance: NA; d_gene: TRBD1; v_gene: TRBV25-1
CDR3aa: CASSLQSQRGAHEQFF; CDR3nt: TGTGCCAGCAGTTTACAGAGCCAGCGGGGGGCCCATGAGCAGTTCTTC; len: 16; j_gene: TRBJ2-1; abundance: few; d_gene: TRBD2; v_gene: TRBV28
CDR3aa: CASSQETGPDTQYF; CDR3nt: TGTGCCAGCAGCCAAGAGACAGGCCCAGATACGCAGTATTTT; len: 14; j_gene: TRBJ2-3; abundance: few; d_gene: NA; v_gene: TRBV4-1
CDR3aa: CASSPFGIQPQHF; CDR3nt: TGTGCCAGCAGCCCCTTTGGGATTCAGCCCCAGCATTTT; len: 13; j_gene: TRBJ1-5; abundance: many; d_gene: NA; v_gene: TRBV7-8
CDR3aa: CASSHDRYEAFF; CDR3nt: TGTGCCAGCAGCCACGACAGGTATGAAGCTTTCTTT; len: 12; j_gene: TRBJ1-1; abundance: NA; d_gene: NA; v_gene: TRBV5-6
CDR3aa: CSAKTGEGYEQYF; CDR3nt: TGCAGTGCTAAGACAGGGGAAGGCTACGAGCAGTACTTC; len: 13; j_gene: TRBJ2-7; abundance: once; d_gene: TRBD1; v_gene: TRBV20-1
CDR3aa: CASSVRDRGEF; CDR3nt: TGTGCCAGCAGTGTCCGGGACAGGGGAGAGTTT; len: 11; j_gene: TRBJ1-1; abundance: NA; d_gene: TRBD1; v_gene: TRBV6-1
CDR3aa: CATQSLWEGVNTEAFF; CDR3nt: TGTGCCACCCAATCTCTTTGGGAGGGAGTGAACACTGAAGCTTTCTTT; len: 16; j_gene: TRBJ1-1; abundance: NA; d_gene: NA; v_gene: TRBV15
CDR3aa: CAIGDGDQDIQYF; CDR3nt: TGTGCCATCGGGGACGGGGACCAAGACATTCAGTACTTC; len: 13; j_gene: TRBJ2-4; abundance: NA; d_gene: NA; v_gene: TRBV10-3
CDR3aa: CASSLGGGGSTDTQYF; CDR3nt: TGTGCCAGCAGCTTAGGTGGCGGGGGATCCACAGATACGCAGTATTTT; len: 16; j_gene: TRBJ2-3; abundance: few; d_gene: TRBD2; v_gene: TRBV5-8
CDR3aa: CSVEERYRQETQYF; CDR3nt: TGCAGCGTTGAAGAAAGGTACCGACAAGAGACCCAGTACTTC; len: 14; j_gene: TRBJ2-5; abundance: NA; d_gene: NA; v_gene: TRBV29-1
CDR3aa: CASSPLWGGTYNEQFF; CDR3nt: TGTGCCAGCAGCCCCCTCTGGGGGGGTACCTACAATGAGCAGTTCTTC; len: 16; j_gene: TRBJ2-1; abundance: few; d_gene: TRBD2; v_gene: TRBV7-6
CDR3aa: CASSQVGRGVAEAFF; CDR3nt: TGTGCCAGCAGCCAAGTCGGCAGGGGAGTTGCTGAAGCTTTCTTT; len: 15; j_gene: TRBJ1-1; abundance: NA; d_gene: NA; v_gene: TRBV14
CDR3aa: CASSSTGTGPETQYF; CDR3nt: TGCGCCAGCTCCTCTACCGGGACAGGGCCGGAGACCCAGTACTTC; len: 15; j_gene: TRBJ2-5; abundance: few; d_gene: TRBD1; v_gene: TRBV10-2
CDR3aa: CASSQESGTGLTQYF; CDR3nt: TGTGCCAGCAGCCAAGAAAGCGGGACAGGGCTTACCCAGTACTTC; len: 15; j_gene: TRBJ2-4; abundance: NA; d_gene: TRBD1; v_gene: TRBV3-1
CDR3aa: CASRGTGFSGNTIYF; CDR3nt: TGTGCCAGCAGGGGCACAGGTTTCTCTGGAAACACCATATATTTT; len: 15; j_gene: TRBJ1-3; abundance: few; d_gene: NA; v_gene: TRBV7-6
CDR3aa: CASSLAVLSSYNEQFF; CDR3nt: TGCGCCAGCAGCTTGGCAGTATTGAGCTCCTACAATGAGCAGTTCTTC; len: 16; j_gene: TRBJ2-1; abundance: NA; d_gene: NA; v_gene: TRBV5-1
CDR3aa: CASSYNGETQYF; CDR3nt: TGTGCCAGCAGTTACAACGGGGAGACCCAGTACTTC; len: 12; j_gene: TRBJ2-5; abundance: few; d_gene: NA; v_gene: TRBV6-5
CDR3aa: CASSLAGGAYNSPLHF; CDR3nt: TGTGCCAGCAGCTTAGCAGGAGGGGCCTATAATTCACCCCTCCACTTT; len: 16; j_gene: TRBJ1-6; abundance: many; d_gene: NA; v_gene: TRBV7-2
CDR3aa: CASRPGTSGAYEQYF; CDR3nt: TGTGCCAGCCGGCCCGGGACTAGCGGGGCCTACGAGCAGTACTTC; len: 15; j_gene: TRBJ2-7; abundance: few; d_gene: TRBD2; v_gene: TRBV7-9
CDR3aa: CSARGPLRHHHGYTF; CDR3nt: TGCAGTGCTAGAGGGCCACTAAGGCACCACCATGGCTACACCTTC; len: 15; j_gene: TRBJ1-2; abundance: few; d_gene: NA; v_gene: TRBV20-1
CDR3aa: CASSLYPPRDRVYGYTF; CDR3nt: TGTGCCAGCAGTTTATACCCTCCCCGAGACAGGGTCTATGGCTACACCTTC; len: 17; j_gene: TRBJ1-2; abundance: NA; d_gene: TRBD1; v_gene: TRBV27
CDR3aa: CASSYDRRVRANTEAFF; CDR3nt: TGTGCCAGCAGTTACGACCGCCGGGTTAGAGCGAACACTGAAGCTTTCTTT; len: 17; j_gene: TRBJ1-1; abundance: few; d_gene: NA; v_gene: TRBV6-6
CDR3aa: CASSYSGGHEKLFF; CDR3nt: TGTGCCAGCAGTTACTCGGGAGGGCATGAAAAACTGTTTTTT; len: 14; j_gene: TRBJ1-4; abundance: few; d_gene: NA; v_gene: TRBV6-6
CDR3aa: CASSKPAGSADTQYF; CDR3nt: TGTGCCAGCAGCAAGCCGGCTGGGTCAGCAGATACGCAGTATTTT; len: 15; j_gene: TRBJ2-3; abundance: many; d_gene: NA; v_gene: TRBV7-2
CDR3aa: CASRLERNSNQPQHF; CDR3nt: TGTGCCAGCAGGCTTGAGCGTAATAGCAATCAGCCCCAGCATTTT; len: 15; j_gene: TRBJ1-5; abundance: many; d_gene: NA; v_gene: TRBV6-6
CDR3aa: CASSLDFGDSGPQETQYF; CDR3nt: TGTGCCAGCAGTTTGGATTTTGGGGACAGCGGCCCGCAAGAGACCCAGTACTTC; len: 18; j_gene: TRBJ2-5; abundance: few; d_gene: TRBD1; v_gene: TRBV28
CDR3aa: CASNYFPDNPSYEQYF; CDR3nt: TGTGCCAGCAACTATTTTCCGGACAATCCCTCCTACGAGCAGTACTTC; len: 16; j_gene: TRBJ2-7; abundance: NA; d_gene: NA; v_gene: TRBV2
CDR3aa: CANSDGRVLVTDTQYF; CDR3nt: TGTGCCAACAGTGACGGAAGGGTTCTTGTCACAGATACGCAGTATTTT; len: 16; j_gene: TRBJ2-3; abundance: NA; d_gene: NA; v_gene: TRBV2
CDR3aa: CASYLAPNTGELFF; CDR3nt: TGTGCCAGCTATCTAGCGCCGAACACCGGGGAGCTGTTTTTT; len: 14; j_gene: TRBJ2-2; abundance: many; d_gene: NA; v_gene: TRBV7-9
CDR3aa: CASSQDPGTIEAFF; CDR3nt: TGCGCCAGCAGCCAAGATCCTGGGACGATTGAAGCTTTCTTT; len: 14; j_gene: TRBJ1-1; abundance: NA; d_gene: NA; v_gene: TRBV4-3